Sequencing of this T cell receptor (beta chain) was carried out in a study of a mutant IDH1 vaccine in newly diagnosed glioma. Study-level information: Patients' prior therapy spanned radiotherapy, temozolomide, or both; most underwent both.

The CDR3 is 19 amino acids. The germline V gene encodes CDR1 SGHRS and CDR2 YFSETQ. Trimming cost V 4 bases and J 0 bases, with 20 bases left between them. Assay: immunoSEQ multiplex PCR; the TCRdb copy retains only in-frame clones and omits some. This table has 12,000 to 15,000 clones, around 87% appearing once. Time point specified: baseline, week 1 (first vaccination visit). As to treatment: pre-vaccination baseline after standard-of-care therapy. The source material was PBMCs, sampled from a glioma patient treated with radiotherapy, temozolomide or both. This sequence originates from a woman in her forties with glioma. Some clones in this sample may be carry-over from other donors' samples. This chain connects TRBV5-1 to TRBJ2-6; tentatively, D is TRBD1 or TRBD2 (5 bases each). The CDR3 reads CASSPGDPGLLSGANVLTF. CDR3 DNA: TGCGCCAGCAGCCCTGGGGACCCGGGCCTCCTCTCTGGGGCCAACGTCCTGACTTTC.